This T cell receptor beta chain was retrieved from a study of OX40 agonist ivuxolimab in advanced cancers. Losses at the gene ends were 6 bases for V and 4 bases for J; bases not matched to a gene: 2. This CDR3 spans 12 amino acids. Per the germline V gene, CDR1 is LNHDA and CDR2 is SQIVND (reference sequence). Produced via immunoSEQ multiplex PCR; TCRdb's table is partial and in-frame only. The top ten clones hold roughly 18% of a sample with approximately 37,000 clones, about 74% of them seen once. Specimen: CD4+ or CD8+ T cells sorted from blood, collected in a trial of the OX40 agonist ivuxolimab. This receptor was obtained from an adult with an advanced solid tumor such as melanoma, head and neck, liver or kidney cancer. This rearrangement joins TRBV19 to TRBJ2-5, with 7 bases matching TRBD1. The CDR3 bases are TGTGCCAGTAGAAACAGGGGAGAGACCCAGTACTTC. It is translated as CASRNRGETQYF.